These T cell receptor beta chains were read from a single sample in a study of regulatory T cells in long-lasting Graves disease. MiXCR was run by TCRdb on the multiplex PCR reads, yielding one entry per CDR3 protein. The sample has around 460,000 distinct CDR3 sequences; around a fifth are singletons. The sample in question was peripheral blood mononuclear cells (PBMCs), obtained when the disease was refractory, from a patient treated with antithyroid drugs. Receptor source: a female donor with Graves disease. The CDR3 runs from the conserved cysteine through the conserved F or W. Not every row has a clone size; where given, it reads once, few, many or a size class.

v_call: TRBV7-6
cdr3_length: 14
clone_size: many
cdr3_aa: CASSITDGEETQYF

v_call: TRBV10-3
cdr3_length: 15
clone_size: .
cdr3_aa: CAISLRGRGNQPQHF

v_call: TRBV6-9
cdr3_length: 14
clone_size: many
cdr3_aa: CASSYYRMNTEAFF

v_call: TRBV2
cdr3_length: 14
clone_size: many
cdr3_aa: CASSPEGGSYEQYF

v_call: TRBV7-9
cdr3_length: 15
clone_size: many
cdr3_aa: CASSYGQGTNSPLHF

v_call: TRBV12-3/TRBV12-4
cdr3_length: 16
clone_size: .
cdr3_aa: CASSKPSLRGVLDYTF

v_call: TRBV12-3/TRBV12-4
cdr3_length: 14
clone_size: .
cdr3_aa: CASTGAGEAHEQYF

v_call: TRBV12-3/TRBV12-4
cdr3_length: 12
clone_size: many
cdr3_aa: CASNDGNTEAFF

v_call: TRBV4-2
cdr3_length: 16
clone_size: few
cdr3_aa: CASSPALTSGSGELFF

v_call: TRBV28
cdr3_length: 16
clone_size: few
cdr3_aa: CASSLPGAGETGELFF

v_call: TRBV29-1
cdr3_length: 14
clone_size: .
cdr3_aa: CSVDFGRDFHEQYF